The subject of this entry is one TCR beta chain. The use of genomic DNA as template underpinned the TCR beta VDJ and CDR3 profiling. TCRdb called the reads again in MiXCR, with one record for every CDR3 protein. Of about 160,000 distinct CDR3 sequences listed, about 45% are singletons. An expansion of CD8+CD57+ cells by flow cytometry had been shown in patients chosen for sequencing. The data derive from a study of CD8+CD57+ T cells in acquired aplastic anemia. The CDR3 extends over 14 amino acids. V shed 6 bases and J 5 bases; nucleotides not matched to a gene: 5. The source is a human donor with aplastic anemia. The sample consisted of sorted CD4+, CD8+, or CD8+CD57+ T cells (not recorded which) from PBMCs. The rearrangement uses TRBV12-3 or TRBV12-4 and TRBJ1-5, with TRBD1 matching 9 bases. The CDR3: CASRGDREHQPQHF. CDR3 bases: TGTGCCAGCAGGGGGGACAGGGAGCATCAGCCCCAGCATTTT.